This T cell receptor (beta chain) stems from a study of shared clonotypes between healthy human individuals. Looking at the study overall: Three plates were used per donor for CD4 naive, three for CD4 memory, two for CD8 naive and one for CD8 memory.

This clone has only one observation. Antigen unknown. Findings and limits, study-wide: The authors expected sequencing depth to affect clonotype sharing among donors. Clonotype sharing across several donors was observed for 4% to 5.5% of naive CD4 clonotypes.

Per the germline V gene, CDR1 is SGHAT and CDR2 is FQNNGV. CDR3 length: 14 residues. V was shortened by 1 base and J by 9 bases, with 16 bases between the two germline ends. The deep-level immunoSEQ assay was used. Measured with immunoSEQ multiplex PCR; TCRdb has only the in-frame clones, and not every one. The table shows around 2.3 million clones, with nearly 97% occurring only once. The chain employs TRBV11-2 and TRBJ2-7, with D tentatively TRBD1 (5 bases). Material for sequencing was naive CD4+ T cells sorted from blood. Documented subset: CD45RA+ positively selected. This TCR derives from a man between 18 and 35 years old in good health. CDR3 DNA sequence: TGTGCCAGCAGCTTAGGTCCCCCAGGGAACGGGCAGTACTTC. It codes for CASSLGPPGNGQYF. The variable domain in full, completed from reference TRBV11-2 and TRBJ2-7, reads EAGVAQSPRYKIIEKRQSVAFWCNPISGHATLYWYQQILGQGPKLLIQFQNNGVVDDSQLPKDRFSAERLKGVDSTLKIQPAKLEDSAVYLCASSLGPPGNGQYFGPGTRLTVT.